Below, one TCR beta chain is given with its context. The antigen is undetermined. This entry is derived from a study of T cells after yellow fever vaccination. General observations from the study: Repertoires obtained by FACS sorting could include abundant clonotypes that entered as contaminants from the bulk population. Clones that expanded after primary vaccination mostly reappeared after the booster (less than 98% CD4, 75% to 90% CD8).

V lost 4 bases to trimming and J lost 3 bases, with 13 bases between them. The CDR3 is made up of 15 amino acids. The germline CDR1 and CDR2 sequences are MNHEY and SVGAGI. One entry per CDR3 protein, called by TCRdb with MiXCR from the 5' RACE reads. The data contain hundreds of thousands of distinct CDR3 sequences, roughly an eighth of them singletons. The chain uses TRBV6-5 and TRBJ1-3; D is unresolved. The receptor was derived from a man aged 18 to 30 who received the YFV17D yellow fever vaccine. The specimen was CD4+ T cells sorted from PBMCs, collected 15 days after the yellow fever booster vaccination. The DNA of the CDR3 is TGTGCCAGCAGTTCAGGCCGCTCCTTTGGAAACACCATATATTTT. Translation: CASSSGRSFGNTIYF.